The present TCR beta chain was sequenced within a study of cytomegalovirus exposure and HLA in healthy donors. The assay was immunoSEQ multiplex PCR, and TCRdb's table has in-frame clones only and misses some. This sample carries 90,000 or so clones, about 85% of them seen once, and the ten largest clones take 20%. Trimming removed 5 bases from V and 5 bases from J; junction bases left unmatched: 6. Germline CDR1 is SGHTA and CDR2 is FQGTGA. The CDR3 extends over 16 amino acids. The sequence derives from a man between 18 and 35 years old in good health and CMV-seropositive. The material sequenced was PBMCs. V usage is TRBV7-3 and J usage is TRBJ2-3; 14 bases align to TRBD2. The CDR3 bases are TGTGCCAGCAGCCGACTAGCGGGAGGGCATCAAGATACGCAGTATTTT. Its translation is CASSRLAGGHQDTQYF.